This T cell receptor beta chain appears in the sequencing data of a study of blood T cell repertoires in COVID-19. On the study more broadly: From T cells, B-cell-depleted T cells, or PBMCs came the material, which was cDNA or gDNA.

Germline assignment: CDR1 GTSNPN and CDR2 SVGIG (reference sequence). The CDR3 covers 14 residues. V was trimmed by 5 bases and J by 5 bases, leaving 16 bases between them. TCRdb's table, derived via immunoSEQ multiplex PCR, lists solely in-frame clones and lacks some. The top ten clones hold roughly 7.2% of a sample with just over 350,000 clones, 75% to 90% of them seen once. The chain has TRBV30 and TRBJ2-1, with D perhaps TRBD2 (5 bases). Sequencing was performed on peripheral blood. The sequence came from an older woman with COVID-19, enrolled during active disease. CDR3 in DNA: TGTGCCTGGGGGGAGTGGCGGGCCAACAATGAGCAGTTCTTC. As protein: CAWGEWRANNEQFF.